This T cell receptor beta chain is from a study of T-cell reconstitution after alpha-beta-depleted transplantation in children. The table lists this clonotype with many counts. Preparing the TCRbeta library involved the use of unique molecular identifiers. TCRdb ran MiXCR on the PCR reads and lists one entry per CDR3 protein. The sample includes more than 550,000 distinct CDR3 sequences, about 10% seen only once; the top ten take 3.5% to 5%. The CDR3 consists of 15 residues. CDR1 is DFQATT and CDR2 is SNEGSKA in the germline V gene (reference sequence). J lost 5 bases, V lost 5 bases, and 9 bases had no gene match.

This chain links TRBV20-1 with TRBJ1-1, with 12 bases matching TRBD1. The sample was PBMCs from the stem cell graft donor, taken from the stem cell graft. This receptor was obtained from a human donor who donated a stem cell graft to a child with acute myeloid leukemia. CDR3 sequence reads: CSAPVRDRGRTEAFF. As DNA, the CDR3 is TGCAGTGCTCCTGTCCGGGACAGGGGGCGGACTGAAGCTTTCTTT.